This T cell receptor beta chain was captured in a study of response to subunit inactivated influenza vaccine. Study-wide findings and caveats: Authors proposed each seasonal influenza vaccination draws in few new T cells.

TCRdb fed the RT-PCR reads into MiXCR, producing one record per CDR3 protein. The sample lists 650,000 to 800,000 distinct CDR3 sequences, 14% seen once, with 6% to 8% in the top ten. This clonotype was seen a handful of times. What it binds is not known. The germline gives CDR1 MNHEY, CDR2 SVGEGT. J gave up 2 bases and V 6 bases, and 3 bases lay outside the gene matches. The CDR3 runs 14 residues. The clonotype comes from a man between 45 and 60 years old who received an inactivated influenza vaccine. The source material was PBMCs from blood, sampled roughly 2 weeks before vaccination. The V gene is TRBV6-2 or TRBV6-3, the J gene TRBJ2-7, with 11 bases that match TRBD1. The CDR3 nucleotides read TGTGCCAGCAGGCTGGGACAGGGGGCCTACGAGCAGTACTTC. It yields the protein CASRLGQGAYEQYF.